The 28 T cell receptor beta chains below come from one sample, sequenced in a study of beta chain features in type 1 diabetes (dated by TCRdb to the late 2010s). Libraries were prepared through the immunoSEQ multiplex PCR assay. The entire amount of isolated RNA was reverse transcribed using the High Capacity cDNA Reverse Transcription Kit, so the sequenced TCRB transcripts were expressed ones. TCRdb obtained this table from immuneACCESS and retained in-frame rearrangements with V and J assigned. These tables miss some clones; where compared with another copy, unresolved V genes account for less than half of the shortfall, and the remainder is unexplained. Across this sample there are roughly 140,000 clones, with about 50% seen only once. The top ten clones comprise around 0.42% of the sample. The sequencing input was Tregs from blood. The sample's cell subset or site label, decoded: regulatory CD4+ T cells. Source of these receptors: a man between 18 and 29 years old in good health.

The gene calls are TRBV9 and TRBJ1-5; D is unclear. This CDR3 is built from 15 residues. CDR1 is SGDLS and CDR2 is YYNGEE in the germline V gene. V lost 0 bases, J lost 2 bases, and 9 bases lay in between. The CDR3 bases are TGTGCCAGCAGCGTAGGGCCCCAGGGCAATCAGCCCCAGCATTTT. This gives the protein CASSVGPQGNQPQHF.

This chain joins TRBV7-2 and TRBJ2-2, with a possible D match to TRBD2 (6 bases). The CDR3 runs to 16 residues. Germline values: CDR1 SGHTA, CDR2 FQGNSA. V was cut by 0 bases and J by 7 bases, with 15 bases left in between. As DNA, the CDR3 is TGTGCCAGCAGCTTAGCAGGCCGACTAGTAATCGGGGAGCTGTTTTTT. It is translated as CASSLAGRLVIGELFF.

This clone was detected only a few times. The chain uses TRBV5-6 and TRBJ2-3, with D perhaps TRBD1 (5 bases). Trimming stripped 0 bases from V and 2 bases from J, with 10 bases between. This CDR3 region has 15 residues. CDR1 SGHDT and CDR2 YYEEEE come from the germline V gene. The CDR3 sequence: CASSLVDRDTDTQYF. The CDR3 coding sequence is TGTGCCAGCAGCTTGGTCGACAGAGACACAGATACGCAGTATTTT.

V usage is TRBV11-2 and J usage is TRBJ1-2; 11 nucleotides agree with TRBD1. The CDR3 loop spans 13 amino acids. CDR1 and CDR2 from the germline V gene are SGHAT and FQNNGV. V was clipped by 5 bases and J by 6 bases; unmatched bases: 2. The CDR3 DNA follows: TGTGCCAGCAGCCGGGACAGGGGGAATGGCTACACCTTC. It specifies CASSRDRGNGYTF.

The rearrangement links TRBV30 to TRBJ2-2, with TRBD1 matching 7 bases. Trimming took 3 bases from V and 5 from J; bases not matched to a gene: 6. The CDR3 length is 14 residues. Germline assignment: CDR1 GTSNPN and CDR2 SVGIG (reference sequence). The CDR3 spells CAWSRTGQTGELFF. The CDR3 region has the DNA TGTGCCTGGAGCCGGACAGGACAGACCGGGGAGCTGTTTTTT.

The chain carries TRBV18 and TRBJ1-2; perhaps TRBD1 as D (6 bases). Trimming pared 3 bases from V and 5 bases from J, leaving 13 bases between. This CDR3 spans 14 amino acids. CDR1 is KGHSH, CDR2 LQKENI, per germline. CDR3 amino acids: CASSPDSRAYGYTF. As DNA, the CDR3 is TGTGCCAGCTCACCGGACAGCCGGGCATATGGCTACACCTTC. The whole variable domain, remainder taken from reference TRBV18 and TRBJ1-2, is NAGVMQNPRHLVRRRGQEARLRCSPMKGHSHVYWYRQLPEEGLKFMVYLQKENIIDESGMPKERFSAEFPKEGPSILRIQQVVRGDSAAYFCASSPDSRAYGYTFGSGTRLTVV.

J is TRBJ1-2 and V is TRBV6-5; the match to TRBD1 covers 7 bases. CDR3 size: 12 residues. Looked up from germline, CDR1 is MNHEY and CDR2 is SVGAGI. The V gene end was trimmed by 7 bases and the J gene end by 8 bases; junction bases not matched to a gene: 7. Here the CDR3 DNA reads TGTGCCAGCACCTCGACAGGGATCGGCTACACCTTC. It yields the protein CASTSTGIGYTF.

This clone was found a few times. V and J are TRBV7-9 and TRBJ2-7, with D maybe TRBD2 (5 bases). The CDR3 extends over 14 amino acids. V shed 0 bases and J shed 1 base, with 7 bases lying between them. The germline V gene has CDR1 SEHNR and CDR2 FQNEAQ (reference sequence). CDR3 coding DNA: TGTGCCAGCAGCTTAGCGGGAGAATCCTACGAGCAGTACTTC. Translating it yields CASSLAGESYEQYF. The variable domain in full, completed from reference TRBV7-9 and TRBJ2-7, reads DTGVSQNPRHKITKRGQNVTFRCDPISEHNRLYWYRQTLGQGPEFLTYFQNEAQLEKSRLLSDRFSAERPKGSFSTLEIQRTEQGDSAMYLCASSLAGESYEQYFGPGTRLTVT.

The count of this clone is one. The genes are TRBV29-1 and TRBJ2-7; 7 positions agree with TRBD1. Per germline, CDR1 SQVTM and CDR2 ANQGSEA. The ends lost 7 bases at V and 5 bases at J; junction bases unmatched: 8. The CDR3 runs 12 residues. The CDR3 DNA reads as TGCAGCGCCCGACAGGGCGACCACGAGCAGTACTTC. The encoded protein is CSARQGDHEQYF.

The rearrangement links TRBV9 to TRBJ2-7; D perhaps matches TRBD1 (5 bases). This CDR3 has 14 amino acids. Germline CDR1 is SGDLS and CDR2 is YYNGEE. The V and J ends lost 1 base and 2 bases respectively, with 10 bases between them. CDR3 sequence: CASSVSTATYEQYF. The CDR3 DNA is TGTGCCAGCAGCGTATCGACAGCTACCTACGAGCAGTACTTC.

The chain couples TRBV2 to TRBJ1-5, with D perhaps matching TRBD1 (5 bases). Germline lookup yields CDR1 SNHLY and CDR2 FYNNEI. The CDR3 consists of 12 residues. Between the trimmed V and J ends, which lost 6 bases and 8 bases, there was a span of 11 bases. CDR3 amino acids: CASRPQGKPQHF. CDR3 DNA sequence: TGTGCCAGCAGGCCCCAGGGAAAGCCCCAGCATTTT.

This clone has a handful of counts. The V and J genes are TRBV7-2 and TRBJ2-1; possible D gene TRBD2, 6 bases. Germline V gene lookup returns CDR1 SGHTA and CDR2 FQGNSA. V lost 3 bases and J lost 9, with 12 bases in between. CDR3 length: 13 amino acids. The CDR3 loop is CASSFSGRSEQFF. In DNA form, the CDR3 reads TGTGCCAGCAGCTTTTCGGGGAGGAGTGAGCAGTTCTTC.

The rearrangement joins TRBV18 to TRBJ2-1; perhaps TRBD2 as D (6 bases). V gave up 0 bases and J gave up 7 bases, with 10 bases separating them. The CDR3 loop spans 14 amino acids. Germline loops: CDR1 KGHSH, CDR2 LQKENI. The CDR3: CASSPPHAGNEQFF. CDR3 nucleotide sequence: TGTGCCAGCTCACCACCTCACGCGGGAAATGAGCAGTTCTTC.

The CDR3 reads CASKASGAETQYF. The CDR3 DNA follows: TGTGCCAGCAAGGCTAGCGGGGCAGAGACCCAGTACTTC. The chain uses TRBV6-5 and TRBJ2-5; 9 positions agree with TRBD2. Germline V gene data show CDR1 as MNHEY and CDR2 as SVGAGI. This CDR3 is 13 amino acids long. V lost 7 bases to trimming and J lost 4 bases; unmatched junction nucleotides: 4.

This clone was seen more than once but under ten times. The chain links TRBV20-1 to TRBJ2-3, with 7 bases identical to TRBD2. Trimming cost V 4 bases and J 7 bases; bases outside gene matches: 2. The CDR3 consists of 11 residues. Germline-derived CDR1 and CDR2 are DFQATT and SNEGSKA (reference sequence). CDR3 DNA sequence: TGCAGTGCTACGAGCGGGAATACGCAGTATTTT. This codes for CSATSGNTQYF.

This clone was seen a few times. The CDR3 protein is CASSVWGDSYNEQFF. The CDR3 DNA follows: TGTGCCAGCAGTGTGTGGGGGGACTCCTACAATGAGCAGTTCTTC. The chain has TRBV2 and TRBJ2-1; D may be TRBD2 (6 bases). The CDR3 loop spans 15 amino acids. Looked up from germline, CDR1 is SNHLY and CDR2 is FYNNEI. V was pared by 4 bases and J by 0 bases, with 10 bases between.

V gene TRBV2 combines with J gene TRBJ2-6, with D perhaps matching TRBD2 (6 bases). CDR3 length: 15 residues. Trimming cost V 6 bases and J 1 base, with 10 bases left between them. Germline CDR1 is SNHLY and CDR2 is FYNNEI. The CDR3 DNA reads TGTGCCAGCAGCCTACGGGAGTCTGGGGCCAACGTCCTGACTTTC. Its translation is CASSLRESGANVLTF.

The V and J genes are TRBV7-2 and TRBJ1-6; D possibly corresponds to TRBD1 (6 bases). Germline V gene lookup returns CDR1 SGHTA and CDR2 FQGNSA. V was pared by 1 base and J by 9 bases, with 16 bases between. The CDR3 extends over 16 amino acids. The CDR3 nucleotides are TGTGCCAGCAGCTTAGTTTCGGGGGGCGGTGGTTCACCCCTCCACTTT. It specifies CASSLVSGGGGSPLHF.

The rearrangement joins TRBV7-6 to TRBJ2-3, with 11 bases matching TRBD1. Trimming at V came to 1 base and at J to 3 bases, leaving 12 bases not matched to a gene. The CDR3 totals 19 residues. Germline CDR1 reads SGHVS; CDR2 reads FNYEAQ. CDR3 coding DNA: TGTGCCAGCAGCTTAGGTTTCCGGGACAGGGGGTGGAGTACAGATACGCAGTATTTT. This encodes CASSLGFRDRGWSTDTQYF.

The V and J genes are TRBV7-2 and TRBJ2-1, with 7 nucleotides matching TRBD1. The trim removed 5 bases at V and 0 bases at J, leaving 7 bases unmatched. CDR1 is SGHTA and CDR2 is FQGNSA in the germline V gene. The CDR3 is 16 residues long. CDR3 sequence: CASSQWDRGSYNEQFF. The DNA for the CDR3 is TGTGCCAGCAGCCAATGGGACAGAGGCTCCTACAATGAGCAGTTCTTC.

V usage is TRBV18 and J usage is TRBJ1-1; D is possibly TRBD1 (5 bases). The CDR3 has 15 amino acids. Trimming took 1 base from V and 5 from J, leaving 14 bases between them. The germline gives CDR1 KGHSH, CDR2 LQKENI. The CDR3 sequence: CASSPLFTGGTEAFF. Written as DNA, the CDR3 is TGTGCCAGCTCACCACTGTTCACAGGTGGGACTGAAGCTTTCTTT.

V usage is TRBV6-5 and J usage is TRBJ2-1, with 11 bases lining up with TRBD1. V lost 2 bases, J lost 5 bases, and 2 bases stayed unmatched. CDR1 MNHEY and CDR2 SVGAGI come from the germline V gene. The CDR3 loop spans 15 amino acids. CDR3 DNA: TGTGCCAGCAGTTACGGGACAGGGGGACACAATGAGCAGTTCTTC. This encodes CASSYGTGGHNEQFF.

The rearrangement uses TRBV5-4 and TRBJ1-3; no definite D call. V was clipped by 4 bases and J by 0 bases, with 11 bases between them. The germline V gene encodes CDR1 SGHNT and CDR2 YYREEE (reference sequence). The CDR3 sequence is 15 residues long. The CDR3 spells CASSPGPSSGNTIYF. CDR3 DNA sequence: TGTGCCAGCAGCCCCGGCCCTAGCTCTGGAAACACCATATATTTT.

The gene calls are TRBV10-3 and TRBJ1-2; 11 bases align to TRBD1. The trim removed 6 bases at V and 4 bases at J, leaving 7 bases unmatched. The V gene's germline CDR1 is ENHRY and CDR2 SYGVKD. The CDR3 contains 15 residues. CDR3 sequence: CAIRRTGTGGYGYTF. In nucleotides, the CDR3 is TGTGCCATCAGGAGGACCGGGACAGGGGGCTATGGCTACACCTTC.

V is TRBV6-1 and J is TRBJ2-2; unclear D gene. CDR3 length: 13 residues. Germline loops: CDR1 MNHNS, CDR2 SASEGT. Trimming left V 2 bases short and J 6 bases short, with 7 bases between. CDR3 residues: CASSEIAAGELFF. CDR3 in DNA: TGTGCCAGCAGTGAAATTGCGGCCGGGGAGCTGTTTTTT.

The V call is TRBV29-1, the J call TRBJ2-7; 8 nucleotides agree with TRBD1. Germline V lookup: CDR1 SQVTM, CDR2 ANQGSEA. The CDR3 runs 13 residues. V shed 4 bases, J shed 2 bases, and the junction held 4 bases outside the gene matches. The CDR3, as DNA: TGCAGCGTTGCCCCGGGACAGGCCTACGAGCAGTACTTC. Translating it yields CSVAPGQAYEQYF.

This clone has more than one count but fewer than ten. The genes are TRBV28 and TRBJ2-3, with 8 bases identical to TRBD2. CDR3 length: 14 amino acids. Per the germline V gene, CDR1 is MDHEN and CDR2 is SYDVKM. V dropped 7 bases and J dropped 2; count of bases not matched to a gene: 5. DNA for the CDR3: TGTGCCAGCACTAAGCGGGGGCACACAGATACGCAGTATTTT. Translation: CASTKRGHTDTQYF.

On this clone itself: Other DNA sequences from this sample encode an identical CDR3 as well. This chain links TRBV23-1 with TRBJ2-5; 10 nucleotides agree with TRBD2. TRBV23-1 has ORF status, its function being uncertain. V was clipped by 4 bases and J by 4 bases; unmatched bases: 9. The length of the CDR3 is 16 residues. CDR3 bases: TGCGCCAGCAGTCCGGGGCTAGCGGGAGCCTTAGAGACCCAGTACTTC. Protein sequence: CASSPGLAGALETQYF.